This T cell receptor beta chain was identified in a study of blood T cell repertoires in COVID-19. As for the study in general: COVID-19 samples collected from the United States, Italy and Spain covered acute and convalescent phases. T cells, B-cell-depleted T cells, or PBMCs provided the cDNA or gDNA that served as material.

With 0 bases removed from V and 2 bases from J, the gap between germline ends came to 7 bases. The CDR3 runs 14 residues. CDR1 and CDR2 (germline): SGDLS, YYNGEE. Patients from Seattle were sampled longitudinally, starting during active infection. Source study methods: Researchers report that nucleated cell counts were estimated from reference gene primer amplification. Produced via immunoSEQ multiplex PCR; TCRdb's table is partial and in-frame only. The V and J calls and clone size were taken over from that table, and D and trimming were inferred from the DNA. The sample has about 130,000 clones, 75% to 90% seen once.

Sequenced material: peripheral blood. This clonotype originated in a man aged 55 to 69 with COVID-19, enrolled during active disease. The chain combines TRBV9 with TRBJ2-3, with D perhaps matching TRBD1 (5 bases). CDR3 DNA: TGTGCCAGCAGCGTAGAGGGGATCACAGATACGCAGTATTTT. It specifies CASSVEGITDTQYF.